This TCR beta chain was observed in a study of radiation and T cells in renal cell carcinoma. Study-wide background: Nephrectomy followed 15 Gy stereotactic body radiation by 4 weeks.

Indicated time point: baseline pretreatment blood. Treatment in this sample: 15 Gy SBRT to primary tumor, nephrectomy 4 weeks later. Assay: immunoSEQ multiplex PCR; the TCRdb copy retains only in-frame clones and omits some. This table has 140,000 to 150,000 clones, less than 90% appearing once. This CDR3 has 16 amino acids. Germline loops: CDR1 MNHEY, CDR2 SMNVEV (reference sequence). J was trimmed by 1 base and V by 3 bases; bases with no gene match: 6. Sequenced here: blood, sampled from a patient whose treatment included radiotherapy and nephrectomy. The sequence was obtained from a woman in her seventies with renal cell carcinoma. The chain joins TRBV27 to TRBJ2-5, with 9 nucleotides matching TRBD2. CDR3 protein: CASSFQRGAGQETQYF. CDR3 DNA: TGTGCCAGCAGTTTCCAGCGGGGGGCCGGCCAAGAGACCCAGTACTTC.